Following are 12 T cell receptor beta chains from one sample sequenced in a study of cytomegalovirus exposure and HLA in healthy donors. PCR was performed using 60 Vbeta and 13 Jbeta primers. The table came from immunoSEQ multiplex PCR; TCRdb's copy has only in-frame clones and leaves some out. Among roughly 200,000 clones, around 74% were seen once, and the ten largest hold 2.9%. The sequencing sample was made of PBMCs. The receptors stem from a male donor in good health and CMV-seronegative.

This clone was counted only a few times. Other DNA variants within this sample encode the same CDR3. The V and J genes are TRBV18 and TRBJ2-3; D ambiguous. The CDR3 sequence is 12 residues long. CDR1 and CDR2 from the germline V gene are KGHSH and LQKENI. V gave up 3 bases and J gave up 4 bases, with 5 bases separating them. The CDR3 sequence: CASSPPADTQYF. The CDR3 DNA is TGTGCCAGCTCACCCCCCGCAGATACGCAGTATTTT.

This clone was detected a few times. The CDR3 bases are TGTGCCTGGAGGTTAATGACAGATACGCAGTATTTT. Protein sequence: CAWRLMTDTQYF. The chain recombines TRBV30 with TRBJ2-3, with D uncertain. The CDR3 is 12 amino acids. V was cut by 3 bases and J by 3 bases, with 7 bases left in between. From germline, CDR1 is GTSNPN and CDR2 SVGIG (reference sequence).

V is TRBV30 and J is TRBJ2-4; a possible D gene is TRBD1 (6 bases). Germline CDR1 and CDR2: GTSNPN and SVGIG (reference sequence). Trimming left V 5 bases short and J 6 bases short, with 20 bases between. The CDR3 spans 15 residues. In nucleotides, the CDR3 is TGTGCCTGGTCCCCCTCGGGGCAGGGGAGAAACATTCAGTACTTC. This sequence encodes CAWSPSGQGRNIQYF.

V and J are TRBV10-3 and TRBJ1-5; D might be TRBD1 (5 bases). The CDR3 has 14 residues. V lost 11 bases and J lost 8, with 22 bases in between. Germline CDR1 is ENHRY and CDR2 is SYGVKD. The DNA of the CDR3 is TGTGCCTCCCGCGAAGGCCTTTCGGGGGAGCCCCAGCATTTT. This translates into CASREGLSGEPQHF.

CDR3 nucleotides: TGTGCCAGCAGCAATGGACAGTGGGATCAGCCCCAGCATTTT. Translation: CASSNGQWDQPQHF. The genes are TRBV4-2 and TRBJ1-5; weak D call: TRBD1 (6 bases). The V and J ends lost 5 bases and 5 bases respectively, with 13 bases between them. Germline CDR1 is LGHNA and CDR2 is YNFKEQ. The CDR3 has 14 amino acids.

The gene calls are TRBV14 and TRBJ1-6, with a tentative D call TRBD1 (5 bases). Trimming removed 3 bases from V and 10 bases from J, with 16 bases in between. The CDR3 runs to 15 residues. CDR1 and CDR2 (germline): SGHDN, FVKESK. In nucleotides, the CDR3 is TGTGCCAGCAGCCATTTGGGGGGGTTAAACTCACCCCTCCACTTT. Its protein product is CASSHLGGLNSPLHF.

The rearrangement uses TRBV28 and TRBJ2-3; D possibly corresponds to TRBD2 (5 bases). The CDR3 spans 15 residues. The germline gives CDR1 MDHEN, CDR2 SYDVKM. Trimming pared 2 bases from V and 8 bases from J, leaving 17 bases between. DNA for the CDR3: TGTGCCAGCAGTTTACTGGAAGAAGTCGGAGGTACGCAGTATTTT. This encodes CASSLLEEVGGTQYF.

The chain has TRBV4-1 and TRBJ1-5; D gene uncertain. Germline CDR1 MGHRA, CDR2 YSYEKL. Trimming left V 4 bases short and J 3 bases short, with 10 bases between. The length of the CDR3 is 14 residues. For the CDR3, the DNA is TGCGCCAGCAGCCGAAACAGATACAATCAGCCCCAGCATTTT. Its translation: CASSRNRYNQPQHF.

V gene TRBV7-3 combines with J gene TRBJ2-1; D is perhaps TRBD2 (7 bases). Trimming took off 5 bases at V and 6 bases at J, with 17 bases between the two ends. Germline V gene data show CDR1 as SGHTA and CDR2 as FQGTGA. This CDR3 contains 15 residues. The CDR3 bases are TGTGCCAGCAGCCCATGGGGGGGAGGGGGCAATGAGCAGTTCTTC. Translated, it gives CASSPWGGGGNEQFF.

This sequence joins TRBV27 and TRBJ2-1; weak D call: TRBD1 (6 bases). This CDR3 spans 15 amino acids. Germline values: CDR1 MNHEY, CDR2 SMNVEV (reference sequence). Trimming pared 2 bases from V and 12 bases from J, leaving 20 bases between. The CDR3 nucleotides are TGTGCCAGCAGTTTACCCCGAGCTGGTAGGGGGATGCAGTTCTTC. As protein: CASSLPRAGRGMQFF.

In the case of this clone: The junction departs from germline at one end; a sequencing error may be responsible. The CDR3 DNA reads as TGTGCCAGCACCTTAACACTAAATTCACCCCTCCACTTT. It specifies CASTLTLNSPLHF. The gene calls are TRBV7-8 and TRBJ1-6, with D uncertain. This CDR3 is 13 amino acids long. The germline V gene encodes CDR1 SGHVS and CDR2 FQNEAQ. The entire variable domain, with the rest obtained from reference TRBV7-8 and TRBJ1-6, is as follows: GAGVSQSPRYKVAKRGQDVALRCDPISGHVSLFWYQQALGQGPEFLTYFQNEAQLDKSGLPSDRFFAERPEGSVSTLKIQRTQQEDSAVYLCASTLTLNSPLHFGNGTRLTVT.

This rearrangement joins TRBV27 to TRBJ2-1; D is unresolved. This CDR3 spans 12 amino acids. The germline CDR1 and CDR2 sequences are MNHEY and SMNVEV (reference sequence). Trimming shortened V by 8 bases and J by 7 bases, and 12 bases separated the two germline ends. DNA for the CDR3: TGTGCCAGCTCGAACGCGGTGAATGAGCAGTTCTTC. Its protein is CASSNAVNEQFF.